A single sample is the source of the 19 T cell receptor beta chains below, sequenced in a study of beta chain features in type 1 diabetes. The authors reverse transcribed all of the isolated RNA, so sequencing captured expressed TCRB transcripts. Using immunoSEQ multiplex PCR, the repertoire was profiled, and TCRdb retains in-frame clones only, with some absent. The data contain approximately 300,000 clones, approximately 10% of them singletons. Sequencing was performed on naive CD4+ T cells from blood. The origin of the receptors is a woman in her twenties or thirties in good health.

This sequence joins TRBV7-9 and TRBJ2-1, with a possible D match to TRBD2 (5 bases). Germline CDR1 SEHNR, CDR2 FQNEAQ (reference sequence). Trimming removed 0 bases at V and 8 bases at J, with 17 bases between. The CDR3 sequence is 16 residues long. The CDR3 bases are TGTGCCAGCAGCTTAGCCAGGACTTTTCTGAGCGATGAGCAGTTCTTC. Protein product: CASSLARTFLSDEQFF.

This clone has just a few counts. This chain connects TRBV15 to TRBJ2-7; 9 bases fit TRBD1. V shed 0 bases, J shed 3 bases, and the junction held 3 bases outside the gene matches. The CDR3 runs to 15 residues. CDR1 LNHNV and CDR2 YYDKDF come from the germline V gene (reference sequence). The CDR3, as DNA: TGTGCCACCAGCAGAGAGGGACAGGGATTCTACGAGCAGTACTTC. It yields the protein CATSREGQGFYEQYF. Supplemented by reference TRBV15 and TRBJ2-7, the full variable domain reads DAMVIQNPRYQVTQFGKPVTLSCSQTLNHNVMYWYQQKSSQAPKLLFHYYDKDFNNEADTPDNFQSRRPNTSFCFLDIRSPGLGDTAMYLCATSREGQGFYEQYFGPGTRLTVT.

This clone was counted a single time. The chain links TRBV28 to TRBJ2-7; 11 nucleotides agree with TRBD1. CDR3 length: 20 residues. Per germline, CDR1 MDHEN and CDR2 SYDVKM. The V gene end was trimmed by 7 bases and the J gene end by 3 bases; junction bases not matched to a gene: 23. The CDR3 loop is CASIPLGGQGVSGGLYEQYF. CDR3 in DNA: TGTGCCAGCATCCCCCTGGGGGGACAGGGGGTTAGCGGGGGACTCTACGAGCAGTACTTC. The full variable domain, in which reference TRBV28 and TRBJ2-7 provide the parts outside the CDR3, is DVKVTQSSRYLVKRTGEKVFLECVQDMDHENMFWYRQDPGLGLRLIYFSYDVKMKEKGDIPEGYSVSREKKERFSLILESASTNQTSMYLCASIPLGGQGVSGGLYEQYFGPGTRLTVT.

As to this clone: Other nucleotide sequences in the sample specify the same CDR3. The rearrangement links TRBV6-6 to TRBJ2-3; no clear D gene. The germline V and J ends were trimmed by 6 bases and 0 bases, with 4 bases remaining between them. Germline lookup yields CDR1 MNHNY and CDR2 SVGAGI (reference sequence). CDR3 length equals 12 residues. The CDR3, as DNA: TGTGCCAGCAGAACTAGCACAGATACGCAGTATTTT. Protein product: CASRTSTDTQYF.

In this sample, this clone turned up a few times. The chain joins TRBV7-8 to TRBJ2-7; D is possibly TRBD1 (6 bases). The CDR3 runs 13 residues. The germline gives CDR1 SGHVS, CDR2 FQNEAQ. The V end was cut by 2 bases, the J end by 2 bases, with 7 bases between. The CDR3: CASSLKGAYEQYF. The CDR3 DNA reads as TGTGCCAGCAGCTTAAAGGGGGCCTACGAGCAGTACTTC.

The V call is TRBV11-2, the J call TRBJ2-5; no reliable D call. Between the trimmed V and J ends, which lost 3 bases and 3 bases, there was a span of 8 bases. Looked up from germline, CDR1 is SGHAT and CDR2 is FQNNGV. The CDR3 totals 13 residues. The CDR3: CASSFGEEETQYF. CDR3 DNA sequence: TGTGCCAGCAGCTTCGGCGAGGAAGAGACCCAGTACTTC.

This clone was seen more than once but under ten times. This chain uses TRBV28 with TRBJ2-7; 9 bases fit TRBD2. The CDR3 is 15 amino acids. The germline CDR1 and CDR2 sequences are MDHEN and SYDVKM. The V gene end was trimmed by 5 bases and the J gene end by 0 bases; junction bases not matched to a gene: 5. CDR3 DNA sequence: TGTGCCAGCAGTCCTGGACTAGCGACCTCCTACGAGCAGTACTTC. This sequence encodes CASSPGLATSYEQYF.

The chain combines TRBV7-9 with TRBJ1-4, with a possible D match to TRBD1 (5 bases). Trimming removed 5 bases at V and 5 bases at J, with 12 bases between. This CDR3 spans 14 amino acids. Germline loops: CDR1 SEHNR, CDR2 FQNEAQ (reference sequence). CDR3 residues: CASSRQFQNEKLFF. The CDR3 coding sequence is TGTGCCAGCAGCCGACAGTTCCAAAATGAAAAACTGTTTTTT. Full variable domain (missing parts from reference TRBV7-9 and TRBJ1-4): DTGVSQNPRHKITKRGQNVTFRCDPISEHNRLYWYRQTLGQGPEFLTYFQNEAQLEKSRLLSDRFSAERPKGSFSTLEIQRTEQGDSAMYLCASSRQFQNEKLFFGSGTQLSVL.

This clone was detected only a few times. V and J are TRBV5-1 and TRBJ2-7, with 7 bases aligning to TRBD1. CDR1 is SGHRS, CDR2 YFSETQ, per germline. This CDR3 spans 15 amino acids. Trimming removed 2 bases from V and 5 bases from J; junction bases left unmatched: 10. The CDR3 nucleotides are TGCGCCAGCAGCTTAGGACGTACAGGGGTCCACGAGCAGTACTTC. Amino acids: CASSLGRTGVHEQYF.

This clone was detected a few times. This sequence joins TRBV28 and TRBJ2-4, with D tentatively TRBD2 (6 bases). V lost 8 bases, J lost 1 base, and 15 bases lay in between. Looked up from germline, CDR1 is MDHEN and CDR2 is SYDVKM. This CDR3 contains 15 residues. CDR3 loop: CASGNGSGAKNIQYF. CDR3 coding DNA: TGTGCCAGCGGGAACGGGAGTGGGGCCAAAAACATTCAGTACTTC.

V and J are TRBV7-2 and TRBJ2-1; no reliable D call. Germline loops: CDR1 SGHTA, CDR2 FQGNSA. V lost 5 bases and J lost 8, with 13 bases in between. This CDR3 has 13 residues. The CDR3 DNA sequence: TGTGCCAGCAGCCTCGGAGCTAGAGATGAGCAGTTCTTC. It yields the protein CASSLGARDEQFF. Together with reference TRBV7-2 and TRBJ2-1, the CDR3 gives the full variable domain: GAGVSQSPSNKVTEKGKDVELRCDPISGHTALYWYRQSLGQGLEFLIYFQGNSAPDKSGLPSDRFSAERTGGSVSTLTIQRTQQEDSAVYLCASSLGARDEQFFGPGTRLTVL.

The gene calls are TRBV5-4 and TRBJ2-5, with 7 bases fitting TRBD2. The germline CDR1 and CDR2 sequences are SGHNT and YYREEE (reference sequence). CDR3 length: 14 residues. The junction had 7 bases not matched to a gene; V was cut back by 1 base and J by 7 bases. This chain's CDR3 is CASSLTSGEGTQYF. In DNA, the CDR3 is TGTGCCAGCAGCTTGACCAGCGGGGAAGGGACCCAGTACTTC.

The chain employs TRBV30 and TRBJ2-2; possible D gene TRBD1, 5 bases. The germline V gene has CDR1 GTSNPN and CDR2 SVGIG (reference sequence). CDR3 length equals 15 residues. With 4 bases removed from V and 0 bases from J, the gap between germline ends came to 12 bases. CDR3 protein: CAWKWAGSNTGELFF. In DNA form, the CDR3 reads TGTGCCTGGAAATGGGCAGGGTCGAACACCGGGGAGCTGTTTTTT.

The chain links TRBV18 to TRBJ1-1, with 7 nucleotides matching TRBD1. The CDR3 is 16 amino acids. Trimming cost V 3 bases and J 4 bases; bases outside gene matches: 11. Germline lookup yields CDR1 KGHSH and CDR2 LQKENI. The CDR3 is CASSPVVVRGATEAFF. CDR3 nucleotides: TGTGCCAGCTCACCCGTTGTTGTCAGGGGGGCCACTGAAGCTTTCTTT. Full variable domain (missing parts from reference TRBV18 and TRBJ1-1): NAGVMQNPRHLVRRRGQEARLRCSPMKGHSHVYWYRQLPEEGLKFMVYLQKENIIDESGMPKERFSAEFPKEGPSILRIQQVVRGDSAAYFCASSPVVVRGATEAFFGQGTRLTVV.

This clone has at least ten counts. CDR3 DNA sequence: TGCGCCAGCAGCCGCACCGGGACAGGGTCCCACGAGCAGTACTTC. Translated: CASSRTGTGSHEQYF. The J gene is TRBJ2-7, the V gene TRBV4-3; TRBD1 agrees at 9 bases. V lost 4 bases to trimming and J lost 5 bases; unmatched junction nucleotides: 9. The CDR3 consists of 15 residues. Germline V gene sequence: CDR1 LGHNA, CDR2 YSLEER.

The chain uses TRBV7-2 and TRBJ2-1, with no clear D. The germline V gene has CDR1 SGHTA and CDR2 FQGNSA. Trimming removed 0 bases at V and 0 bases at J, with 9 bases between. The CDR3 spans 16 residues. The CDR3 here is CASSLATAYSYNEQFF. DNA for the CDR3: TGTGCCAGCAGCTTAGCCACAGCTTACTCCTACAATGAGCAGTTCTTC.

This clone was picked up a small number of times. The CDR3 nucleotides read TGTGCCATCAGTGAAGACAGCGCCTATCAGCCCCAGCATTTT. As protein: CAISEDSAYQPQHF. The chain employs TRBV10-3 and TRBJ1-5; D might be TRBD1 (5 bases). Trimming shortened V by 3 bases and J by 5 bases, and 11 bases separated the two germline ends. This CDR3 has 14 residues. Germline V gives CDR1 ENHRY, CDR2 SYGVKD.

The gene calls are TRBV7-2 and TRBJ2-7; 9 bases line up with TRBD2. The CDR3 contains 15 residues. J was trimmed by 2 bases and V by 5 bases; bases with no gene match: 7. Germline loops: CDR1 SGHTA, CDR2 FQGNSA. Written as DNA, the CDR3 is TGTGCCAGCAGCCGTCCGGGACTAGCAACCTACGAGCAGTACTTC. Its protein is CASSRPGLATYEQYF.

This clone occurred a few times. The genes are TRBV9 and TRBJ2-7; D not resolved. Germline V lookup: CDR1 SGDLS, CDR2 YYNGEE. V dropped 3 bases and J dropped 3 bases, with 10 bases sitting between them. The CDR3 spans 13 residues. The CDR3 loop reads CASSAYSNYEQYF. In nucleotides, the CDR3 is TGTGCCAGCAGCGCATACTCTAACTACGAGCAGTACTTC.